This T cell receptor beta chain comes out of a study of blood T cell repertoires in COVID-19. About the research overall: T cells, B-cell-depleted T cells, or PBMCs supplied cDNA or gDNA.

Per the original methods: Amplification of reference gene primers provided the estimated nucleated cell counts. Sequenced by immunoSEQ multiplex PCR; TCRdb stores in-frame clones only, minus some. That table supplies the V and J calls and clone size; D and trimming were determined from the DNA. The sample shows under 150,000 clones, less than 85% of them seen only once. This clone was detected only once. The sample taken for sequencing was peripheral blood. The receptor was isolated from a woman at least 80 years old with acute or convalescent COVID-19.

CDR3 sequence reads: CASSSSGDNYNEQFF. CDR3 DNA sequence: TGTGCCAGCAGCTCAAGCGGGGACAATTACAATGAGCAGTTCTTC. The V and J genes are TRBV7-9 and TRBJ2-1, with a weak D call TRBD2 (7 bases). CDR3 length: 15 residues. Germline V gives CDR1 SEHNR, CDR2 FQNEAQ (reference sequence). V lost 4 bases and J lost 4, with 14 bases in between. The variable domain in full, with the rest retrieved from reference TRBV7-9 and TRBJ2-1, is DTGVSQNPRHKITKRGQNVTFRCDPISEHNRLYWYRQTLGQGPEFLTYFQNEAQLEKSRLLSDRFSAERPKGSFSTLEIQRTEQGDSAMYLCASSSSGDNYNEQFFGPGTRLTVL.